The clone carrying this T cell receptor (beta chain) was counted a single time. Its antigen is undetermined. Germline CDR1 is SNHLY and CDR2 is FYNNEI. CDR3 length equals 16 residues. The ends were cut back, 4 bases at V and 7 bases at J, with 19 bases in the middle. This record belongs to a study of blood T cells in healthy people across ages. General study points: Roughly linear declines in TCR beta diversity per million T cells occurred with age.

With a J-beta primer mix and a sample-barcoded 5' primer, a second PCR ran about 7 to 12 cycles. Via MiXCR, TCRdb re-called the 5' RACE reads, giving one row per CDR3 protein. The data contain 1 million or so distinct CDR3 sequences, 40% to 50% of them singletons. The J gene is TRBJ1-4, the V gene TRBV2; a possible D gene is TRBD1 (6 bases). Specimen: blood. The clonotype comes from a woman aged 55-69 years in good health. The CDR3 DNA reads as TGTGCCAGCAGTGTACAGCCGAGGGGGAAGACTGAAAAACTGTTTTTT. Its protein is CASSVQPRGKTEKLFF.